This T cell receptor beta chain was identified in a study of blood T cell repertoires in COVID-19. Produced via immunoSEQ multiplex PCR; TCRdb's table is partial and in-frame only. The table has nearly 50,000 clones, around 88% seen once. This sequence was found in a woman aged 60 to 75 with acute or convalescent COVID-19. The sample comprised peripheral blood.

The CDR3 DNA sequence: TGTGCCAGCAGCTTACCACCCCCTAGCGGGAGTAGGAATGAGCAGTTCTTC. It encodes CASSLPPPSGSRNEQFF. The rearrangement links TRBV7-9 to TRBJ2-1; the match to TRBD2 covers 10 bases. V gave up 2 bases and J gave up 7 bases; unmatched junction bases: 11. CDR1 and CDR2 from the germline V gene are SEHNR and FQNEAQ (reference sequence). CDR3 length: 17 amino acids.